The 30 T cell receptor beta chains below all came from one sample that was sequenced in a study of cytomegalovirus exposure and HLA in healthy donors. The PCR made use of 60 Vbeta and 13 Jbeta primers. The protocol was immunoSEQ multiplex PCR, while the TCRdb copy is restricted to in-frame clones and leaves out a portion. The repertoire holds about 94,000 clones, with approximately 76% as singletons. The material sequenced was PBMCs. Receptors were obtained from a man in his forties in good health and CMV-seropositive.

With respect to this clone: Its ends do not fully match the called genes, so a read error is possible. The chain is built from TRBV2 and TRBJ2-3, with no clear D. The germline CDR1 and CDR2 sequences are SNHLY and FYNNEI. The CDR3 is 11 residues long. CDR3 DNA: TGTGCCAGCAGTGACCAGGCAGTCCAGAATTTT. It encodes CASSDQAVQNF.

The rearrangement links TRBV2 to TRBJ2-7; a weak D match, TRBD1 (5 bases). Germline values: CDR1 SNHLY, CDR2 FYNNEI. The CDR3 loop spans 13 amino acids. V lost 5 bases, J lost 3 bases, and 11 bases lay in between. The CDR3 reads CASSHLDSYEQYF. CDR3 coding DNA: TGTGCCAGCAGTCACCTAGACAGCTACGAGCAGTACTTC.

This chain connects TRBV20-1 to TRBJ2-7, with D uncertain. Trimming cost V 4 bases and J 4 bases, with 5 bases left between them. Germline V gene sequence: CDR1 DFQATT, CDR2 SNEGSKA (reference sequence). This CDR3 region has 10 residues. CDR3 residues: CSATLYEQYF. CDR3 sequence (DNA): TGCAGTGCTACTTTATACGAGCAGTACTTC.

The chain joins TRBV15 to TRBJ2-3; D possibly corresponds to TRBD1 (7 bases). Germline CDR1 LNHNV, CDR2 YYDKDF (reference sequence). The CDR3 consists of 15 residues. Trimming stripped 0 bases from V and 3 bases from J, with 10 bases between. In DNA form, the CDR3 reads TGTGCCACCAGCAGAGACAGGGGGAGGACAGATACGCAGTATTTT. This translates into CATSRDRGRTDTQYF.

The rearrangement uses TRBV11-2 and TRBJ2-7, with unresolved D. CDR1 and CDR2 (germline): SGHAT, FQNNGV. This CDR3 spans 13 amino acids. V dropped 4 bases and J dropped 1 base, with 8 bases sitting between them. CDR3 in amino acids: CASSSLQSYEQYF. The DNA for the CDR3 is TGTGCCAGCAGCTCCTTACAGTCCTACGAGCAGTACTTC.

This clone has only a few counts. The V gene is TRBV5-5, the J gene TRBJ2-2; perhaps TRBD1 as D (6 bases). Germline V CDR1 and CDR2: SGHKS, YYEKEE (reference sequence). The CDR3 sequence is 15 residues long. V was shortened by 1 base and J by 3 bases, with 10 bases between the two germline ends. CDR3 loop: CASSLWGPDTGELFF. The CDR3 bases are TGTGCCAGCAGCTTGTGGGGGCCGGACACCGGGGAGCTGTTTTTT.

CDR3 coding DNA: TGTGCCAGCAGCTCGAACGCTTTACAGGGAGCAGTACATCAGCCCCAGCATTTT. This sequence encodes CASSSNALQGAVHQPQHF. The chain combines TRBV7-9 with TRBJ1-5; D may be TRBD1 (6 bases). With 4 bases removed from V and 5 bases from J, the gap between germline ends came to 24 bases. The germline gives CDR1 SEHNR, CDR2 FQNEAQ (reference sequence). CDR3 length: 18 amino acids.

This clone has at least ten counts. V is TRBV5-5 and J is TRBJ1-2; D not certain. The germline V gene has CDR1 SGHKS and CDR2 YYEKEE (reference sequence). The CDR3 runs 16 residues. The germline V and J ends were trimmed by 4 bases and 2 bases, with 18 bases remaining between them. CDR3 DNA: TGTGCCAGCAGCACCCTTGCCGAGGGAAGCAACTATGGCTACACCTTC. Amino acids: CASSTLAEGSNYGYTF.

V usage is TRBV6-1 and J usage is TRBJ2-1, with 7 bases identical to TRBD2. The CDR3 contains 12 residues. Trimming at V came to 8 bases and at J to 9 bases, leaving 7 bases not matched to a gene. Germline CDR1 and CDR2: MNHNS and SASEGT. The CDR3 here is CASLTSRAEQFF. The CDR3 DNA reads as TGTGCCAGCCTGACTAGCAGGGCTGAGCAGTTCTTC.

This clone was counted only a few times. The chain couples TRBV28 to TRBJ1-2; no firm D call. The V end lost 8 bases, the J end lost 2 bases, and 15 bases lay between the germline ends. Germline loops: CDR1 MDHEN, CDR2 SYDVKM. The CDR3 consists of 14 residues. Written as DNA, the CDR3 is TGTGCCAGCTTATTGGGCAGCTTAAACTATGGCTACACCTTC. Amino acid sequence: CASLLGSLNYGYTF.

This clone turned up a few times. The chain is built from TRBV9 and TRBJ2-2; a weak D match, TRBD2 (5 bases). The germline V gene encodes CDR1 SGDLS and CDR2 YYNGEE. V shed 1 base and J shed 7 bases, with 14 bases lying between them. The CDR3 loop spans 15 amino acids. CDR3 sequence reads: CASSVTLEGGGELFF. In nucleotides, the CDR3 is TGTGCCAGCAGCGTAACGCTAGAGGGCGGCGGGGAGCTGTTTTTT.

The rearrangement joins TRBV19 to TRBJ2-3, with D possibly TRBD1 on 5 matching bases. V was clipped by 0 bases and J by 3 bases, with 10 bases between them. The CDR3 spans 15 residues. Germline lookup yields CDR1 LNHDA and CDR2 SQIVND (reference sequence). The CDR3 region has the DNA TGTGCCAGTAGTATAGACAGGGCATCGACAGATACGCAGTATTTT. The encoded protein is CASSIDRASTDTQYF.

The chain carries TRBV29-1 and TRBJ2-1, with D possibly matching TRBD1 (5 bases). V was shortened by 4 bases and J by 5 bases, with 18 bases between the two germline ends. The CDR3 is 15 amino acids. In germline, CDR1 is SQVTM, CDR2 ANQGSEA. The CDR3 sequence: CSVVVPVGLHNEQFF. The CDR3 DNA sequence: TGCAGCGTTGTTGTGCCGGTGGGGCTTCACAATGAGCAGTTCTTC.

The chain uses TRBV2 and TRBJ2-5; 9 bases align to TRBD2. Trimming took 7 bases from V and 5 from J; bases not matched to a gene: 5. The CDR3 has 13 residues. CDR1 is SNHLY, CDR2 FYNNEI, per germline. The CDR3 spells CASTGTSRETQYF. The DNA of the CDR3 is TGTGCCAGCACAGGGACTAGCCGCGAGACCCAGTACTTC.

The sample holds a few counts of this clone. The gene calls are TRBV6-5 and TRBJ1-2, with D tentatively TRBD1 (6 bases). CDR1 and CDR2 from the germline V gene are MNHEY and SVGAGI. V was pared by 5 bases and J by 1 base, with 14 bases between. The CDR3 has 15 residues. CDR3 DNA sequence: TGTGCCAGCAGTACCGGACAGTTTATTAACTATGGCTACACCTTC. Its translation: CASSTGQFINYGYTF.

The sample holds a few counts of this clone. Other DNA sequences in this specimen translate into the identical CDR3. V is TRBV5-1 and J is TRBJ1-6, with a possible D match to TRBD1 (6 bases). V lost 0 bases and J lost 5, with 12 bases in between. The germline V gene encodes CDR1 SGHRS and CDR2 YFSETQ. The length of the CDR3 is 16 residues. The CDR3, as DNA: TGCGCCAGCAGCTTGGTGCAGGGGAGCGATAATTCACCCCTCCACTTT. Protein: CASSLVQGSDNSPLHF.

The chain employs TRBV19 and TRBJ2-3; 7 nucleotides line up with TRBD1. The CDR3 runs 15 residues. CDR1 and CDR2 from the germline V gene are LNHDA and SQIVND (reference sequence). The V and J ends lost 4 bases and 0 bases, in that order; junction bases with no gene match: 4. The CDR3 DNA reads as TGTGCCAGTAGTACGACAGGGACGAGCACAGATACGCAGTATTTT. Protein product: CASSTTGTSTDTQYF.

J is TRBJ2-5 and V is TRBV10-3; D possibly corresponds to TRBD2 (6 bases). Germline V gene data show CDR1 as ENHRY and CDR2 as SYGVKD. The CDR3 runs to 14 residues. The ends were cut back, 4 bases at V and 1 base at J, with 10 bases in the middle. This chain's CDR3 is CAISGRGSQETQYF. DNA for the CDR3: TGTGCCATCAGTGGGCGGGGATCCCAAGAGACCCAGTACTTC.

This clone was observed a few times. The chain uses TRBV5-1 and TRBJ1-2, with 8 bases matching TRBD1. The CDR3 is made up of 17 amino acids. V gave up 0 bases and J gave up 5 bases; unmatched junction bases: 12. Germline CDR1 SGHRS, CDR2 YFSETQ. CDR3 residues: CASSLDYGGQDRYGYTF. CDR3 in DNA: TGCGCCAGCAGCTTGGACTATGGGGGACAGGATCGATATGGCTACACCTTC.

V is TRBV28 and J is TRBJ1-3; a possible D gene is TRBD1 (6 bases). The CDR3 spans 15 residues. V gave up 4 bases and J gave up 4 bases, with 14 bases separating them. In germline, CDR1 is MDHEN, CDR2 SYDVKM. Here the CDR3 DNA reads TGTGCCAGCAGTTCTATCAGGGGTTTCGGAAACACCATATATTTT. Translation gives CASSSIRGFGNTIYF.

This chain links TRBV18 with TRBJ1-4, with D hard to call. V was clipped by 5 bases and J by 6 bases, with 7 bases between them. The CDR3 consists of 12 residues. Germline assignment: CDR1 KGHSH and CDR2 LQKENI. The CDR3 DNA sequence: TGTGCCAGCTCAGATTCAGATGAAAAACTGTTTTTT. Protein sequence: CASSDSDEKLFF.

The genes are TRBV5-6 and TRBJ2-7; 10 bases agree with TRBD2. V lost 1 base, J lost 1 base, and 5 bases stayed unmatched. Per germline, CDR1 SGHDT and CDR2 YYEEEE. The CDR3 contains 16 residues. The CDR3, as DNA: TGTGCCAGCAGCTTGCGGACTAGCGGAATTTCCTACGAGCAGTACTTC. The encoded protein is CASSLRTSGISYEQYF. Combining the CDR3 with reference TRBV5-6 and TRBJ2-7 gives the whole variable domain DAGVTQSPTHLIKTRGQQVTLRCSPKSGHDTVSWYQQALGQGPQFIFQYYEEEERQRGNFPDRFSGHQFPNYSSELNVNALLLGDSALYLCASSLRTSGISYEQYFGPGTRLTVT.

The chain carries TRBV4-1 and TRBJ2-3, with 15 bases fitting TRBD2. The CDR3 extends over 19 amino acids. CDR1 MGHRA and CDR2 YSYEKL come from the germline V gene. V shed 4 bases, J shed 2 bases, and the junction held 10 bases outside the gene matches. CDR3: CASSRTGTSGRPYTDTQYF. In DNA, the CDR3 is TGCGCCAGCAGCCGGACCGGGACTAGCGGGAGGCCATACACAGATACGCAGTATTTT.

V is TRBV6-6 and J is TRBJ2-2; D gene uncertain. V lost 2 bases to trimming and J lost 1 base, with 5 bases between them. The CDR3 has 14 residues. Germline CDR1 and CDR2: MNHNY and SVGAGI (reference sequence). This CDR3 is CASSYVENTGELFF. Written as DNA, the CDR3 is TGTGCCAGCAGTTACGTAGAGAACACCGGGGAGCTGTTTTTT.

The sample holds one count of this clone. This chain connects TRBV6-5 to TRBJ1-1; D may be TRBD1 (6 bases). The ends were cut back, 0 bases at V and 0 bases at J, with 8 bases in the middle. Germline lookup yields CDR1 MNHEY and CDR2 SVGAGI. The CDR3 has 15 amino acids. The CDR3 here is CASSYSDSVNTEAFF. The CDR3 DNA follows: TGTGCCAGCAGTTACTCGGACAGCGTGAACACTGAAGCTTTCTTT.

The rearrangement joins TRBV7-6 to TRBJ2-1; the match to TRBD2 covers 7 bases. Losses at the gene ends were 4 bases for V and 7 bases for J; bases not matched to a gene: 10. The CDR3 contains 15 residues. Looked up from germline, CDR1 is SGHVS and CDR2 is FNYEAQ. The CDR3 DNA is TGTGCCAGCAGCTCCCGACGGGAGGCAGAGAATGAGCAGTTCTTC. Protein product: CASSSRREAENEQFF.

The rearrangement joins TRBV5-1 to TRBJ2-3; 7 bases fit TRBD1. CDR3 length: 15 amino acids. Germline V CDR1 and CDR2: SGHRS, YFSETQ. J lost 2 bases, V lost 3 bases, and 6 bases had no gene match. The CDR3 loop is CASSSGTAITDTQYF. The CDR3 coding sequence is TGCGCCAGCAGCTCAGGGACAGCGATCACAGATACGCAGTATTTT. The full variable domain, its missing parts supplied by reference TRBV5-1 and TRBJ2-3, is KAGVTQTPRYLIKTRGQQVTLSCSPISGHRSVSWYQQTPGQGLQFLFEYFSETQRNKGNFPGRFSGRQFSNSRSEMNVSTLELGDSALYLCASSSGTAITDTQYFGPGTRLTVL.

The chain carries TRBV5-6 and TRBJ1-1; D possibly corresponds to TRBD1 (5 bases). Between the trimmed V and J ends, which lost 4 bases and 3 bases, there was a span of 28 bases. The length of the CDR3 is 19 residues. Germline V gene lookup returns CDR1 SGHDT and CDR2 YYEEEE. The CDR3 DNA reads TGTGCCAGCAGCCACCCGAGTGCCGGGGGAAGATTTACGGACACTGAAGCTTTCTTT. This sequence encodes CASSHPSAGGRFTDTEAFF.

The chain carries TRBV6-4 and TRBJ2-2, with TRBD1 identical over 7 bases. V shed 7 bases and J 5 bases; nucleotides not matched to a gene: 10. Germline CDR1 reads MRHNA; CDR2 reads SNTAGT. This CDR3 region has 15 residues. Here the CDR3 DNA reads TGTGCCAGCACGCCGTATCCGGGACAGACCGGGGAGCTGTTTTTT. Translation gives CASTPYPGQTGELFF.

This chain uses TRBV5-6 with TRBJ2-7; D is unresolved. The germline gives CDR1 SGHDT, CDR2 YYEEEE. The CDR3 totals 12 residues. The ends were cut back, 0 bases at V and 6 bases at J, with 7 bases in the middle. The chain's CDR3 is CASSLVRSEQYF. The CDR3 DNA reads TGTGCCAGCAGCTTGGTGCGGAGCGAGCAGTACTTC. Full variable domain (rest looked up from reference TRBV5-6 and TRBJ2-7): DAGVTQSPTHLIKTRGQQVTLRCSPKSGHDTVSWYQQALGQGPQFIFQYYEEEERQRGNFPDRFSGHQFPNYSSELNVNALLLGDSALYLCASSLVRSEQYFGPGTRLTVT.